This T cell receptor beta chain was captured by sequencing in a study of T cell repertoires in cytomegalovirus infection. Study summary: HLA-B-restricted CMV epitopes that are well studied were used alongside recently identified HLA-C-restricted ones. Based on public TCR beta signatures, there were indications of CMV infection and of a matching HLA type.

The V gene lost 0 bases and the J gene lost 1 base, with 12 bases spanning the gap. This CDR3 contains 16 residues. The V gene's germline CDR1 is MGHRA and CDR2 YSYEKL. TCRdb fed the reads into MiXCR, producing one record per CDR3 protein. The sample has about 85,000 distinct CDR3 sequences, approximately 45% seen once. This clonotype was observed a single time. Its specificity is unknown. Notes on the study in general: Ex vivo responses were dominated by HLA-C-restricted CMV-specific TCR beta clonotypes. Cumulative frequency (of public TCR beta family members) identified carriers of CMV plus the relevant HLA.

The V call is TRBV4-1, the J call TRBJ1-1, with D possibly matching TRBD1 (5 bases). The sequence derives from a human donor in good health (CMV status not recorded). Some clones in this sample may be carry-over from other donors' samples. The material was CD8+ T cells from cultured PBMCs, obtained from culture after CMV antigen stimulation. The CDR3 DNA sequence: TGCGCCAGCAGCCAAGAGAGGGGCGGAGGGAACACTGAAGCTTTCTTT. Translation gives CASSQERGGGNTEAFF.